This T cell receptor (beta chain) derives from a study of cytomegalovirus exposure and HLA in healthy donors. Turning to this clone: Its antigen is unidentified.

The study drew the donors from its roughly 120-subject validation cohort, separate from the 666-subject first cohort. General study points: Confirmation in vitro established that a few CMV-associated chains were specific for CMV antigens.

The J segment lost 0 bases and the V segment lost 0 bases, leaving 7 bases of the junction unmatched. This CDR3 region has 18 residues. From germline, CDR1 is SGHRS and CDR2 YFSETQ. Data came from immunoSEQ multiplex PCR; TCRdb stores just in-frame clones and leaves some out. The data contain 150,000 to 200,000 clones, roughly 81% of them singletons. This chain links TRBV5-1 with TRBJ2-1; 9 bases map to TRBD2. The sample comprised PBMCs. This TCR derives from a woman in her 30s in good health and CMV-seronegative. The CDR3 sequence: CASSLALAGAYSYNEQFF. CDR3 coding DNA: TGCGCCAGCAGCTTGGCCTTAGCGGGAGCCTACTCCTACAATGAGCAGTTCTTC.